Sequencing of this T cell receptor (beta chain) was carried out in a study of cytomegalovirus exposure and HLA in healthy donors. The overall study: In a previous analysis, about 100 million unique TCR beta sequences were found from 150 million to 200 million T cells.

V was shortened by 0 bases and J by 4 bases, with 15 bases between the two germline ends. Per the germline V gene, CDR1 is LGHNA and CDR2 is YNFKEQ. The CDR3 contains 16 residues. In the case of this clone: Its antigen remains unknown.

Study-wide results and caveats: A later examination showed that TCR association rates differed by HLA locus, with DRB1 most and HLA-C fewest. The authors listed 180 or so TCR beta chains as cytomegalovirus-associated. A few of the chains that were CMV-associated were confirmed in vitro to be specific for CMV antigens.

Primers included in the PCR were 60 Vbeta and 13 Jbeta primers. Libraries were prepared by immunoSEQ multiplex PCR; TCRdb keeps only in-frame clonotypes and omits some of them. The data show around 170,000 clones, with approximately 84% seen just once and 0.38% held by the top ten. This chain joins TRBV4-2 and TRBJ1-2; D uncertain. The sample consisted of PBMCs. This sequence originates from a boy under 10 years old in good health and CMV-seronegative. The CDR3 is CASSQDLGGKIYGYTF. In DNA form, the CDR3 reads TGTGCCAGCAGCCAAGATCTTGGCGGAAAAATCTATGGCTACACCTTC.